Listed here are 10 T cell receptor beta chains from one sample, sequenced in a study of breast tumors, draining lymph nodes, adjacent tissues. TCRdb called the multiplex PCR reads again in MiXCR, with one record for every CDR3 protein. The table records about 15,000 distinct CDR3 sequences, less than 45% of them present only once. Sequenced material: tumor-adjacent breast tissue. These receptors were obtained from a female donor with breast cancer. Some clones in this sample may be carry-over from other donors' samples.

This clonotype was seen at least ten times. With a much larger clone just one base away, this may be a read error. This chain links TRBV6-2 or TRBV6-3 with TRBJ1-2; 7 bases fit TRBD1. CDR1 MNHEY and CDR2 SVGEGT come from the germline V gene. V lost 6 bases, J lost 1 base, and 11 bases stayed unmatched. This CDR3 comprises 16 residues. CDR3 region: CASRILGQVFNYGYTF. As DNA, the CDR3 is TGTGCCAGCAGGATACTTGGACAGGTTTTTAACTATGGCTACACCTTC.

The table lists this clonotype with many counts. This chain links TRBV5-1 with TRBJ1-4, with 7 bases fitting TRBD1. Germline loops: CDR1 SGHRS, CDR2 YFSETQ. CDR3 size: 14 residues. The V and J ends lost 2 bases and 8 bases, in that order; junction bases with no gene match: 6. The CDR3 is CASSLQGLREKLFF. The CDR3 region has the DNA TGCGCCAGCAGCTTACAGGGGCTTAGGGAAAAACTGTTTTTT.

This clonotype was seen repeatedly, ten times or more. This chain connects TRBV19 to TRBJ1-5; D is uncertain. The CDR3 is 13 residues long. Trimming cost V 8 bases and J 0 bases, with 8 bases left between them. Per germline, CDR1 LNHDA and CDR2 SQIVND (reference sequence). The CDR3 DNA sequence: TGTGCCAGTTCGGGTTTTAGCAATCAGCCCCAGCATTTT. Protein product: CASSGFSNQPQHF.

This clonotype was detected a few times. Possible read error: a much larger clone is one base away. The chain uses TRBV6-2 or TRBV6-3 and TRBJ2-6; TRBD1 matches at 9 bases. The CDR3 totals 16 residues. V trimming: 7 bases; J trimming: 0 bases; junction bases outside the gene matches: 4. CDR1 MNHEY and CDR2 SVGEGT come from the germline V gene. As DNA, the CDR3 is TGTGCCAGCACCCGGGACAGGGCCTCTGGGGCCAACGTCCTGACTTTC. Its protein product is CASTRDRASGANVLTF.

This clonotype was seen ten or more times. The chain carries TRBV6-1 and TRBJ2-1; no reliable D call. The V end lost 4 bases, the J end lost 7 bases, and 14 bases lay between the germline ends. The V gene's germline CDR1 is MNHNS and CDR2 SASEGT. CDR3 length equals 14 residues. Here the CDR3 DNA reads TGTGCCAGCAGTGGATTGGTGTCATGGAATGAGCAGTTCTTC. It specifies CASSGLVSWNEQFF.

At least ten counts were recorded for this clonotype. The chain uses TRBV4-1 and TRBJ1-6; 8 nucleotides match TRBD1. CDR1 MGHRA and CDR2 YSYEKL come from the germline V gene. CDR3 length: 14 amino acids. V shed 2 bases, J shed 9 bases, and the junction held 3 bases outside the gene matches. The CDR3 is CASSQPGTGSPLHF. Here the CDR3 DNA reads TGCGCCAGCAGCCAACCCGGGACAGGTTCACCCCTCCACTTT.

V is TRBV10-3 and J is TRBJ1-3; D gene unclear. Trimming stripped 10 bases from V and 9 bases from J, with 16 bases between. This CDR3 has 12 amino acids. Germline CDR1 is ENHRY and CDR2 is SYGVKD. The CDR3 sequence is CASNPTGTTIYF. The CDR3 DNA reads TGTGCCAGCAATCCGACGGGCACCACCATATATTTT.

This clonotype was seen repeatedly, ten times or more. The chain links TRBV20-1 to TRBJ2-4; 9 bases line up with TRBD2. With 5 bases clipped from V and 3 bases from J, the junction kept 5 bases outside the gene matches. The CDR3 covers 14 residues. CDR1 is DFQATT and CDR2 is SNEGSKA in the germline V gene (reference sequence). CDR3 DNA sequence: TGCAGTGCTCCGACTAGCGGCATCAAAAACATTCAGTACTTC. Its protein is CSAPTSGIKNIQYF.

This clonotype was observed at least ten times. CDR3 DNA: TGCAGCGTTCCCCCTAGCGGGAAAGAAAACACCGGGGAGCTGTTTTTT. It encodes CSVPPSGKENTGELFF. This rearrangement joins TRBV29-1 to TRBJ2-2, with 9 bases aligning to TRBD2. Germline values: CDR1 SQVTM, CDR2 ANQGSEA. The CDR3 sequence is 16 residues long. V trimming: 5 bases; J trimming: 2 bases; junction bases outside the gene matches: 9.

The chain carries TRBV10-2 and TRBJ2-7, with 9 bases identical to TRBD2. This CDR3 is built from 16 residues. In germline, CDR1 is WSHSY, CDR2 SAAADI. Trimming took 0 bases from V and 5 from J; bases not matched to a gene: 8. CDR3 bases: TGCGCCAGCAGTGAGTCGCCTCGGCGGGGGGGGCACGAGCAGTACTTC. This gives the protein CASSESPRRGGHEQYF.